One sample yielded the 32 T cell receptor beta chains listed below, sequenced in a study of beta chain features in type 1 diabetes. Whole-study findings and limits: TCRB CDR3s were moderately but significantly shorter in Type 1 diabetes patients in all four CD4+ subsets.

What these receptors recognize is not known. Expressed TCRB transcripts were sequenced after all isolated RNA was converted to cDNA. Clones were read by immunoSEQ multiplex PCR, and TCRdb kept only the in-frame ones, dropping some. This sample carries hundreds of thousands of clones, around an eighth of them seen once, and the ten largest clones take 0.022%. The material sequenced was naive CD4+ T cells from blood. These receptors all come from a man between 18 and 29 years old with type 1 diabetes.

In its sample, this clone was seen a few times. J is TRBJ2-1 and V is TRBV10-1; 7 bases line up with TRBD2. Germline V lookup: CDR1 WNHNN, CDR2 SYGVQD (reference sequence). This CDR3 has 15 residues. The junction had 15 bases not matched to a gene; V was cut back by 8 bases and J by 8 bases. The CDR3 loop is CASSVAGPSLDEQFF. In DNA form, the CDR3 reads TGCGCCAGCTCGGTAGCGGGCCCCAGCCTGGATGAGCAGTTCTTC.

The gene calls are TRBV7-2 and TRBJ1-3; D is unclear. This CDR3 contains 16 residues. Trimming removed 1 base from V and 0 bases from J, with 10 bases in between. From germline, CDR1 is SGHTA and CDR2 FQGNSA. CDR3 DNA sequence: TGTGCCAGCAGCTTAGTTGGCGGGATCTCTGGAAACACCATATATTTT. Its protein product is CASSLVGGISGNTIYF.

The V and J genes are TRBV28 and TRBJ2-7; D may be TRBD1 (8 bases). The germline gives CDR1 MDHEN, CDR2 SYDVKM. This CDR3 has 15 amino acids. V lost 4 bases to trimming and J lost 6 bases, with 19 bases between them. The CDR3 region has the DNA TGTGCCAGCAGTTCGGACAGGGAGGGAAGGCGCGAGCAGTACTTC. It specifies CASSSDREGRREQYF.

This clone was observed a few times. Other DNA sequences in the sample encode the same CDR3. This chain connects TRBV29-1 to TRBJ2-3; no clear D gene. Looked up from germline, CDR1 is SQVTM and CDR2 is ANQGSEA. The CDR3 is made up of 12 amino acids. V shed 1 base and J shed 3 bases, with 5 bases lying between them. The CDR3: CSVEGLTDTQYF. For the CDR3, the DNA is TGCAGCGTTGAAGGACTTACAGATACGCAGTATTTT.

This chain uses TRBV6-5 with TRBJ1-2; D might be TRBD1 (5 bases). V was shortened by 7 bases and J by 8 bases, with 11 bases between the two germline ends. Germline V gives CDR1 MNHEY, CDR2 SVGAGI. This CDR3 contains 11 residues. This CDR3 reads CASTQGLGYTF. In DNA, the CDR3 is TGTGCCAGCACCCAGGGACTCGGCTACACCTTC.

In its sample, this clone was seen a few times. This same CDR3 is encoded by further DNA sequences in the sample. The chain couples TRBV14 to TRBJ2-5, with a tentative D call TRBD2 (6 bases). The CDR3 loop spans 12 amino acids. V was cut by 1 base and J by 7 bases, with 7 bases left in between. CDR1 and CDR2 (germline): SGHDN, FVKESK. The CDR3 loop is CASSQVGGTQYF. CDR3 nucleotides: TGTGCCAGCAGCCAAGTGGGGGGGACCCAGTACTTC.

V is TRBV30 and J is TRBJ2-5; D is perhaps TRBD2 (5 bases). The V and J ends lost 7 bases and 1 base respectively, with 13 bases between them. CDR3 size: 13 residues. CDR1 GTSNPN and CDR2 SVGIG come from the germline V gene (reference sequence). DNA for the CDR3: TGTGCCTTCCTAAAGCGGTCCCAAGAGACCCAGTACTTC. This translates into CAFLKRSQETQYF.

The chain joins TRBV27 to TRBJ1-1; 9 bases align to TRBD1. Losses at the gene ends were 4 bases for V and 3 bases for J; bases not matched to a gene: 3. Germline-derived CDR1 and CDR2 are MNHEY and SMNVEV (reference sequence). CDR3 length equals 14 residues. CDR3 in amino acids: CASSSDRGYTEAFF. In nucleotides, the CDR3 is TGTGCCAGCAGTTCAGACAGGGGGTACACTGAAGCTTTCTTT.

As regards this clone: Other DNA sequences from this sample encode an identical CDR3 as well. The chain combines TRBV2 with TRBJ2-2, with 9 bases identical to TRBD1. This CDR3 has 14 residues. Germline V gene sequence: CDR1 SNHLY, CDR2 FYNNEI. The ends lost 6 bases at V and 4 bases at J; junction bases unmatched: 3. As DNA, the CDR3 is TGTGCCAGCAGGGGGACAGGGTCCACCGGGGAGCTGTTTTTT. It specifies CASRGTGSTGELFF.

The chain recombines TRBV5-1 with TRBJ1-2; 7 bases map to TRBD1. With 4 bases clipped from V and 2 bases from J, the junction kept 8 bases outside the gene matches. This CDR3 is built from 15 residues. Germline V lookup: CDR1 SGHRS, CDR2 YFSETQ. CDR3 in DNA: TGCGCCAGCAGCCTTCTCTCGACAGGGAACTATGGCTACACCTTC. Translation gives CASSLLSTGNYGYTF.

The CDR3 sequence: CASSQTIQGPEAFF. CDR3 nucleotide sequence: TGTGCCAGCAGCCAGACAATACAGGGACCTGAAGCTTTCTTT. This sequence joins TRBV7-2 and TRBJ1-1; a possible D gene is TRBD1 (6 bases). The V end lost 5 bases, the J end lost 6 bases, and 16 bases lay between the germline ends. The CDR3 is 14 amino acids. Germline loops: CDR1 SGHTA, CDR2 FQGNSA. Together with reference TRBV7-2 and TRBJ1-1, the CDR3 gives the full variable domain: GAGVSQSPSNKVTEKGKDVELRCDPISGHTALYWYRQSLGQGLEFLIYFQGNSAPDKSGLPSDRFSAERTGGSVSTLTIQRTQQEDSAVYLCASSQTIQGPEAFFGQGTRLTVV.

The V call is TRBV5-1, the J call TRBJ2-1; TRBD2 agrees at 7 bases. V shed 0 bases and J 9 bases; nucleotides not matched to a gene: 6. The CDR3 runs 14 residues. Germline CDR1 reads SGHRS; CDR2 reads YFSETQ. CDR3 nucleotide sequence: TGCGCCAGCAGCTTGGCCGGGGGGAGTGGTGAGCAGTTCTTC. As protein: CASSLAGGSGEQFF.

In its sample, this clone was seen a few times. The sample contains more than one DNA sequence encoding this CDR3. The V gene is TRBV29-1, the J gene TRBJ1-5, with 9 bases aligning to TRBD1. The CDR3 contains 12 residues. Germline lookup yields CDR1 SQVTM and CDR2 ANQGSEA. The V and J ends lost 4 bases and 5 bases, in that order; junction bases with no gene match: 0. CDR3 coding DNA: TGCAGCGTTGGGACAGGGGATCAGCCCCAGCATTTT. This translates into CSVGTGDQPQHF.

J is TRBJ2-5 and V is TRBV30, with 8 nucleotides matching TRBD2. The CDR3 spans 14 residues. V was pared by 0 bases and J by 7 bases, with 7 bases of the junction left unmatched. Germline V gene data show CDR1 as GTSNPN and CDR2 as SVGIG (reference sequence). CDR3 sequence: CAWSVLSGEATQYF. The DNA of the CDR3 is TGTGCCTGGAGTGTACTTAGCGGGGAGGCGACCCAGTACTTC.

This clone was picked up a small number of times. The J gene is TRBJ2-2, the V gene TRBV7-9, with 7 bases aligning to TRBD1. V shed 5 bases and J 5 bases; nucleotides not matched to a gene: 8. This CDR3 contains 15 residues. The germline CDR1 and CDR2 sequences are SEHNR and FQNEAQ (reference sequence). CDR3 bases: TGTGCCAGCAGCCGACAGGGTGTCCAAACCGGGGAGCTGTTTTTT. Protein product: CASSRQGVQTGELFF.

The J gene is TRBJ2-2, the V gene TRBV18; 10 bases fit TRBD1. The J segment lost 3 bases and the V segment lost 3 bases, leaving 4 bases of the junction unmatched. The germline V gene has CDR1 KGHSH and CDR2 LQKENI. The CDR3 totals 16 residues. CDR3 loop: CASSPLGTGDTGELFF. For the CDR3, the DNA is TGTGCCAGCTCACCCCTAGGGACAGGGGACACCGGGGAGCTGTTTTTT.

This chain joins TRBV4-2 and TRBJ2-1; either TRBD1 or TRBD2 may fit D (6 bases each). The germline V gene encodes CDR1 LGHNA and CDR2 YNFKEQ. CDR3 length: 15 residues. Trimming shortened V by 1 base and J by 6 bases, and 13 bases separated the two germline ends. The CDR3 here is CASSQVGGMGNEQFF. The CDR3 bases are TGTGCCAGCAGCCAAGTCGGGGGCATGGGCAATGAGCAGTTCTTC.

A word on this clone: At one end, the junction sequence differs from germline, possibly due to a read error. The chain couples TRBV9 to TRBJ2-7; possibly TRBD2 for D (5 bases). Germline V gene sequence: CDR1 SGDLS, CDR2 YYNGEE. This CDR3 spans 13 amino acids. The CDR3 protein is CASSPEVGGLPIF. DNA for the CDR3: TGTGCCAGCAGCCCGGAGGTCGGAGGCTTACCGATCTTC.

This clone has just a few counts. The rearrangement uses TRBV4-1 and TRBJ2-1; 9 positions agree with TRBD2. After removal of 3 bases from V and 2 bases from J, the junction contained 8 bases not matched to a gene. Germline CDR1 is MGHRA and CDR2 is YSYEKL. The CDR3 is made up of 17 amino acids. The CDR3 spells CASSQARVAGAYNEQFF. CDR3 sequence (DNA): TGCGCCAGCAGCCAGGCTAGGGTAGCGGGGGCCTACAATGAGCAGTTCTTC.

The J gene is TRBJ1-5, the V gene TRBV27; D may be TRBD1 (5 bases). This CDR3 contains 13 residues. V was shortened by 10 bases and J by 3 bases, with 13 bases between the two germline ends. The germline V gene encodes CDR1 MNHEY and CDR2 SMNVEV (reference sequence). The CDR3 DNA reads TGTGCCACTCGGCGGGGCCTCAATCAGCCCCAGCATTTT. The encoded protein is CATRRGLNQPQHF.

This chain links TRBV5-1 with TRBJ2-7; D ambiguous. Germline V CDR1 and CDR2: SGHRS, YFSETQ. The CDR3 loop spans 11 amino acids. Trimming stripped 3 bases from V and 3 bases from J, with 4 bases between. The CDR3 DNA reads as TGCGCCAGCAGCTGGGACTACGAGCAGTACTTC. Translated: CASSWDYEQYF.

The J gene is TRBJ1-2, the V gene TRBV19; the D gene is possibly TRBD1 (5 bases). This CDR3 has 15 residues. Germline loops: CDR1 LNHDA, CDR2 SQIVND (reference sequence). V was cut by 3 bases and J by 2 bases, with 13 bases left in between. The CDR3 loop reads CASSIGDRRNYGYTF. The CDR3 bases are TGTGCCAGTAGTATCGGCGACAGAAGAAACTATGGCTACACCTTC.

This clone was seen a handful of times. The rearrangement uses TRBV30 and TRBJ2-7, with 12 bases fitting TRBD1. Germline V gene lookup returns CDR1 GTSNPN and CDR2 SVGIG (reference sequence). V was pared by 5 bases and J by 8 bases, with 7 bases of the junction left unmatched. The CDR3 is 13 residues long. CDR3 nucleotide sequence: TGTGCCTGGCAGACCGGGACAGGGGGCCAGCAGTACTTC. Translated, it gives CAWQTGTGGQQYF.

This clone was seen more than once but under ten times. J is TRBJ2-6 and V is TRBV6-1; D is uncertain. Trimming took 6 bases from V and 1 from J, leaving 10 bases between them. Germline CDR1 and CDR2: MNHNS and SASEGT. CDR3 length: 15 residues. CDR3: CASRWSGSGANVLTF. The CDR3 DNA follows: TGTGCCAGCAGATGGAGTGGATCTGGGGCCAACGTCCTGACTTTC.

This clone was seen only a few times. This sequence joins TRBV29-1 and TRBJ2-7; D is uncertain. The germline V gene encodes CDR1 SQVTM and CDR2 ANQGSEA. This CDR3 spans 11 amino acids. V was shortened by 4 bases and J by 3 bases, with 7 bases between the two germline ends. The CDR3 is CSVVQLYEQYF. In nucleotides, the CDR3 is TGCAGCGTTGTACAGCTCTACGAGCAGTACTTC.

The rearrangement links TRBV4-1 to TRBJ2-5; 7 nucleotides match TRBD1. The CDR3 length is 15 residues. Trimming took 4 bases from V and 5 from J; bases not matched to a gene: 10. Germline-derived CDR1 and CDR2 are MGHRA and YSYEKL. In DNA, the CDR3 is TGCGCCAGCAGCCCCGGACAGGCGATGTGGGAGACCCAGTACTTC. Amino acids: CASSPGQAMWETQYF.

The chain is built from TRBV7-2 and TRBJ2-5; no reliable D call. Trimming stripped 5 bases from V and 5 bases from J, with 12 bases between. CDR1 and CDR2 (germline): SGHTA, FQGNSA. This CDR3 spans 13 amino acids. CDR3 sequence (DNA): TGTGCCAGCAGCCGTGTGGGCCAGGAGACCCAGTACTTC. Amino acid sequence: CASSRVGQETQYF.

The rearrangement joins TRBV7-9 to TRBJ1-1; 8 nucleotides match TRBD1. CDR1 and CDR2 from the germline V gene are SEHNR and FQNEAQ (reference sequence). Trimming removed 4 bases from V and 6 bases from J; junction bases left unmatched: 7. The CDR3 totals 14 residues. CDR3 bases: TGTGCCAGCAGCTCAACAGGGGGAACTGCTGAAGCTTTCTTT. Translated, it gives CASSSTGGTAEAFF.

This clone was recorded a few times. The gene calls are TRBV10-3 and TRBJ1-2; TRBD1 matches 8 bases. Trimming removed 6 bases from V and 8 bases from J; junction bases left unmatched: 5. The germline CDR1 and CDR2 sequences are ENHRY and SYGVKD. This CDR3 contains 12 residues. The DNA of the CDR3 is TGTGCCATCAGCGGACAGGGAGAGGGCTACACCTTC. This encodes CAISGQGEGYTF.

The J gene is TRBJ1-2, the V gene TRBV4-1; a possible D gene is TRBD1 (6 bases). The CDR3 is made up of 18 amino acids. Germline V lookup: CDR1 MGHRA, CDR2 YSYEKL. V gave up 0 bases and J gave up 8 bases, with 25 bases separating them. The CDR3 region is CASSQDVQGHAPRAGYTF. DNA of the CDR3: TGCGCCAGCAGCCAAGATGTACAGGGCCATGCTCCTAGGGCAGGCTACACCTTC.

V and J are TRBV29-1 and TRBJ2-7; 8 nucleotides line up with TRBD1. This CDR3 comprises 15 residues. V lost 1 base to trimming and J lost 1 base; unmatched junction nucleotides: 6. The V gene's germline CDR1 is SQVTM and CDR2 ANQGSEA. The CDR3 region is CSVEVPDRVSYEQYF. The CDR3 region has the DNA TGCAGCGTTGAAGTTCCGGACAGGGTTTCCTACGAGCAGTACTTC.

In its sample, this clone was seen a few times. V usage is TRBV14 and J usage is TRBJ1-2, with TRBD1 as a possible D gene (5 bases). The CDR3 has 15 amino acids. Germline values: CDR1 SGHDN, CDR2 FVKESK. The V end lost 1 base, the J end lost 4 bases, and 13 bases lay between the germline ends. The CDR3 DNA sequence: TGTGCCAGCAGCCAAGGAGGGGACGGACCCTATGGCTACACCTTC. It encodes CASSQGGDGPYGYTF.